The present T cell receptor beta chain was sequenced within a study of OX40 agonist ivuxolimab in advanced cancers. The CDR3 is 17 residues long. Per germline, CDR1 SNHLY and CDR2 FYNNEI. The junction had 13 bases not matched to a gene; V was cut back by 6 bases and J by 7 bases. Some clones are missing from TCRdb's copy, which holds only in-frame ones; the method was immunoSEQ multiplex PCR. The sample contains around 94,000 clones, around 91% of which appear only once. The material was CD4+ or CD8+ T cells sorted from blood, obtained in a trial of the OX40 agonist ivuxolimab. The source of this sequence is an adult with an advanced solid tumor such as melanoma, head and neck, liver or kidney cancer. The genes are TRBV2 and TRBJ2-1, with 12 bases identical to TRBD1. Here the CDR3 DNA reads TGTGCCAGCAGGAGGAGGGGTGGGACAGGGGGCGGAAATGAGCAGTTCTTC. Residues: CASRRRGGTGGGNEQFF.